This T cell receptor (beta chain) was captured in a study of cytomegalovirus exposure and HLA in healthy donors. Study-wide findings and caveats: Per published accounts, TCR beta sequences correctly predicted the HLA-A and HLA-B alleles of most subjects. Through in vitro validation, a few CMV-associated chains were shown to be specific for CMV antigens.

Amplification used 60 Vbeta primers and 13 Jbeta primers. Method: immunoSEQ multiplex PCR; TCRdb's copy keeps in-frame clones and lacks some. The profile shows 85,000 to 100,000 clones, over 75% of them singletons. This clone was counted only a few times. Its specificity is unknown. The germline V gene encodes CDR1 MNHNS and CDR2 SASEGT. This CDR3 region has 17 residues. The V segment lost 1 base and the J segment 6 bases; nucleotides outside the gene matches: 8. Material: PBMCs. This chain uses TRBV6-1 with TRBJ2-2; 10 nucleotides agree with TRBD2. This sequence was found in a female donor in good health and CMV-seropositive. The CDR3 loop is CASSEEGPSGGPGELFF. The CDR3 DNA reads as TGTGCCAGCAGTGAAGAGGGGCCTAGCGGGGGACCCGGGGAGCTGTTTTTT.